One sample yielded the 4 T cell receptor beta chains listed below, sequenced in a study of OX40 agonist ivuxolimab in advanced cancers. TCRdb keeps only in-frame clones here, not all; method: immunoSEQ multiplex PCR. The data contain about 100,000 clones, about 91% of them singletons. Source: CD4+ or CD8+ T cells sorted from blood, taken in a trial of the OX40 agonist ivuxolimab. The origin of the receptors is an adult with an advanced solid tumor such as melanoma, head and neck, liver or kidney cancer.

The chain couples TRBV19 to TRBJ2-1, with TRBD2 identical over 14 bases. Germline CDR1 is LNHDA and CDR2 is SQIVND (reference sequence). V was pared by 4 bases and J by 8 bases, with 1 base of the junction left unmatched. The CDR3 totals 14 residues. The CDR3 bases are TGTGCCAGTAGTAAGGGACTAGCGGGAGATGAGCAGTTCTTC. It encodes CASSKGLAGDEQFF.

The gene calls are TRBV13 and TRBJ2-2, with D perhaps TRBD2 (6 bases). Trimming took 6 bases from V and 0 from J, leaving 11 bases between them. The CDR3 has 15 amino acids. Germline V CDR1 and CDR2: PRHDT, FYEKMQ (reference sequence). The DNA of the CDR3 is TGTGCCAGCAGGGAAGGCGGGGCGAACACCGGGGAGCTGTTTTTT. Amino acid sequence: CASREGGANTGELFF.

Here the CDR3 reads CASSPFYEQYF. CDR3 DNA: TGTGCCAGCTCACCCTTCTACGAGCAGTACTTC. V is TRBV2 and J is TRBJ2-7; D gene uncertain. Germline V lookup: CDR1 SNHLY, CDR2 FYNNEI. Between the trimmed V and J ends, which lost 8 bases and 3 bases, there was a span of 8 bases. The CDR3 runs to 11 residues.

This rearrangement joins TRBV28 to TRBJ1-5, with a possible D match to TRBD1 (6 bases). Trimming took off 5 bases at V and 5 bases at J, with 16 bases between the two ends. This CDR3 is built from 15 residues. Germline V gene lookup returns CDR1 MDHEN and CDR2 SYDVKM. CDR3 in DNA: TGTGCCAGCAGTCCAGCACAGGGACCCTATCAGCCCCAGCATTTT. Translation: CASSPAQGPYQPQHF.